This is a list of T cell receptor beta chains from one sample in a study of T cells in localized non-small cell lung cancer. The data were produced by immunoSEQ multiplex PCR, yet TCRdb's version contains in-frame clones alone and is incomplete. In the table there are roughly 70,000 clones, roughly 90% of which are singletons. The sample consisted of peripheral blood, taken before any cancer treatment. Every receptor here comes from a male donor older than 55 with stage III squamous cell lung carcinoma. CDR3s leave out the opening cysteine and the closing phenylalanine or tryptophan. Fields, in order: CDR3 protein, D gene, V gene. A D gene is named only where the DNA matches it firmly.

SVEIGEETQY - TRBV29-1
ASSDPPLGGNTIY - TRBV6-6
ASSPLAGGRGELF TRBD2 TRBV2
ASSLPGRINYGYT - TRBV7-9
ASSLGMATNEKLF - TRBV5-1
ASSPQTGGGYEQY TRBD1 TRBV18
ASSSPWPQGKETQY - TRBV19
ASSPAGTGKEKLF TRBD1 TRBV4-2
ASSLAPPRGTEAF - TRBV5-6
ASSLGVGEQF - TRBV7-2
ASSLSSANTEAF - TRBV5-1
ASSPSGWEGEKLF - TRBV28
ASSLFYGQGPNEQF TRBD1 TRBV5-6
ASSLDGTAYNEQF TRBD1 TRBV7-2
ASSYSTGGKLF TRBD1 TRBV6-5
ASSLDGGGSQETQY TRBD2 TRBV7-7
AWSRRGAFSGNTIY - TRBV30
ASSLLGQGETF TRBD1 TRBV7-2
ASTGGGASQPQH - TRBV6-1
ASSQESNTGELF - TRBV4-3
ASTNSDRGVRAF TRBD1 TRBV9
ASSQGGKNTEAF TRBD1 TRBV6-6
SAGGAEAF - TRBV20-1
ASSQEMASNSPLH - TRBV4-2
ASSMAANTQY - TRBV11-2
ASSMQGADSPLH TRBD1 TRBV19
AWRFGGTTDTQY - TRBV30
ASSSGASGNTIY - TRBV11-3
ASKLAGANEQF TRBD2 TRBV4-2
ASSIDRGGTYNSPLH - TRBV19
ASSKEGLTEAF - TRBV5-5
ASSLMDSAYGYT - TRBV7-9
ASSQAGRRTRRTEAF - TRBV5-1
ASSVTGGNSPLH - TRBV6-1
SVGVGLDVRTDTQY TRBD2 TRBV29-1
ASSLGDRRQETQY - TRBV7-9
ASRDASGGRDEQF TRBD2 TRBV10-2
ASGLRGNTIY - TRBV12-5
ASSSGGASNQPQH - TRBV11-2
ASSLEGQSSDTQY TRBD1 TRBV7-2
ASGGMPPLETQY - TRBV2
ASQTSRANTGELF - TRBV6-1
ASSRLGQGGGYT TRBD1 TRBV27
ASTDPTGGTEAF TRBD1 TRBV6-5
ASSQVGGWETQY - TRBV14
ASSLDGQTGELF - TRBV5-1
AWSNPGQGVDEQY TRBD1 TRBV30